The 20 T cell receptor beta chains below come from one sample, sequenced in a study of cytomegalovirus exposure and HLA in healthy donors. With 60 Vbeta and 13 Jbeta primers, the PCR was carried out. The method was immunoSEQ multiplex PCR; TCRdb's version includes in-frame clones alone and lacks a portion of them. The sample includes 100,000 to 120,000 clones, 65% to 80% of them seen just once. Sequenced material: PBMCs. All receptors derive from a woman aged 60 to 75 in good health and CMV-seropositive.

This clone appeared a few times. The chain recombines TRBV29-1 with TRBJ2-4; perhaps TRBD1 as D (6 bases). The V end was cut by 6 bases, the J end by 0 bases, with 15 bases between. The CDR3 contains 15 residues. In germline, CDR1 is SQVTM, CDR2 ANQGSEA. The CDR3 reads CSVETGYIAKNIQYF. In DNA, the CDR3 is TGCAGCGTGGAAACAGGGTATATAGCCAAAAACATTCAGTACTTC.

V gene TRBV5-4 combines with J gene TRBJ2-5; D is unresolved. The DNA end is more similar to TRBJ2-7, so the J call may be wrong. This CDR3 has 11 residues. Germline loops: CDR1 SGHNT, CDR2 YYREEE (reference sequence). CDR3: CASSFLHEQYF. The CDR3 nucleotides read TGTGCCAGCAGCTTTCTCCACGAGCAGTACTTC.

This clone has a single count. The chain combines TRBV19 with TRBJ2-2; the D gene is possibly TRBD1 (5 bases). Between the trimmed V and J ends, which lost 3 bases and 4 bases, there was a span of 15 bases. The germline V gene has CDR1 LNHDA and CDR2 SQIVND (reference sequence). The CDR3 spans 16 residues. The CDR3 nucleotides read TGTGCCAGTAGTATTTTCAGGGCCGGTGGCACCGGGGAGCTGTTTTTT. Translated, it gives CASSIFRAGGTGELFF. Full variable domain (remainder filled in from reference TRBV19 and TRBJ2-2): DGGITQSPKYLFRKEGQNVTLSCEQNLNHDAMYWYRQDPGQGLRLIYYSQIVNDFQKGDIAEGYSVSREKKESFPLTVTSAQKNPTAFYLCASSIFRAGGTGELFFGEGSRLTVL.

This rearrangement joins TRBV15 to TRBJ2-4; D unresolved. The CDR3 consists of 14 residues. V shed 2 bases and J shed 1 base, with 6 bases lying between them. Germline V gives CDR1 LNHNV, CDR2 YYDKDF (reference sequence). CDR3 in amino acids: CATSRQVAKNIQYF. The CDR3, as DNA: TGTGCCACCAGCAGACAGGTGGCCAAAAACATTCAGTACTTC.

The genes are TRBV29-1 and TRBJ2-6; no clear D gene. Trimming removed 5 bases at V and 0 bases at J, with 11 bases between. The CDR3 loop spans 15 amino acids. Germline CDR1 and CDR2: SQVTM and ANQGSEA. This CDR3 reads CSVRVQNSGANVLTF. The CDR3 DNA is TGCAGCGTTCGCGTACAGAACTCTGGGGCCAACGTCCTGACTTTC.

The chain is built from TRBV19 and TRBJ1-5, with TRBD1 matching over 8 bases. The CDR3 extends over 16 amino acids. Germline V gene sequence: CDR1 LNHDA, CDR2 SQIVND (reference sequence). V was clipped by 3 bases and J by 4 bases; unmatched bases: 8. CDR3 amino acids: CASSIVQGASNQPQHF. The CDR3 coding sequence is TGTGCCAGTAGTATTGTTCAGGGGGCAAGTAATCAGCCCCAGCATTTT.

This clone was counted only a few times. J is TRBJ1-2 and V is TRBV6-5; 9 bases match TRBD1. The CDR3 runs 14 residues. In germline, CDR1 is MNHEY, CDR2 SVGAGI. V shed 6 bases and J 0 bases; nucleotides not matched to a gene: 2. The CDR3 here is CASRGTGSNYGYTF. CDR3 DNA: TGTGCCAGCAGAGGGACAGGGTCTAACTATGGCTACACCTTC.

Concerning this clone itself: Other DNA sequences in the same sample also yield this CDR3. The gene calls are TRBV6-1 and TRBJ1-1; maybe TRBD1 (5 bases). Germline V CDR1 and CDR2: MNHNS, SASEGT. This CDR3 region has 18 residues. V lost 1 base and J 3 bases, leaving 21 bases between the germline ends. CDR3 amino acids: CASSEGWAGLTPDTEAFF. The CDR3 DNA reads TGTGCCAGCAGTGAAGGCTGGGCAGGGCTAACGCCGGACACTGAAGCTTTCTTT.

The V gene is TRBV29-1, the J gene TRBJ1-2; TRBD1 matches at 7 bases. Trimming took 4 bases from V and 7 from J; bases not matched to a gene: 9. CDR3 size: 13 residues. Germline loops: CDR1 SQVTM, CDR2 ANQGSEA. The DNA for the CDR3 is TGCAGCGTTGTGATCAGGGGGTCTCGTGGCTACACCTTC. Protein: CSVVIRGSRGYTF.

The chain carries TRBV6-5 and TRBJ1-3; TRBD1 matches at 9 bases. Trimming removed 6 bases from V and 0 bases from J; junction bases left unmatched: 0. This CDR3 comprises 14 residues. The germline V gene has CDR1 MNHEY and CDR2 SVGAGI. This chain's CDR3 is CASRTGGSGNTIYF. The CDR3 DNA reads TGTGCCAGCAGGACAGGGGGCTCTGGAAACACCATATATTTT.

The J gene is TRBJ2-7, the V gene TRBV5-6; TRBD1 is a possible D gene (6 bases). The CDR3 totals 14 residues. Germline V gene lookup returns CDR1 SGHDT and CDR2 YYEEEE. Trimming pared 2 bases from V and 2 bases from J, leaving 11 bases between. This chain's CDR3 is CASSFKDRPYEQYF. The CDR3, as DNA: TGTGCCAGCAGCTTTAAGGACAGACCCTACGAGCAGTACTTC. The variable domain in full, completed from reference TRBV5-6 and TRBJ2-7, reads DAGVTQSPTHLIKTRGQQVTLRCSPKSGHDTVSWYQQALGQGPQFIFQYYEEEERQRGNFPDRFSGHQFPNYSSELNVNALLLGDSALYLCASSFKDRPYEQYFGPGTRLTVT.

The V and J genes are TRBV2 and TRBJ2-1; 9 bases agree with TRBD2. The trim removed 7 bases at V and 0 bases at J, leaving 16 bases unmatched. The germline CDR1 and CDR2 sequences are SNHLY and FYNNEI. This CDR3 is built from 19 residues. The CDR3 sequence is CASKGFGSGSPRSYNEQFF. Written as DNA, the CDR3 is TGTGCCAGCAAGGGCTTTGGTAGCGGGAGCCCCCGCTCCTACAATGAGCAGTTCTTC.

In the case of this clone: One junction end does not reproduce the germline sequence, and a read error may be involved. The gene calls are TRBV7-9 and TRBJ2-1, with TRBD2 matching 8 bases. The CDR3 extends over 13 amino acids. CDR1 SEHNR and CDR2 FQNEAQ come from the germline V gene (reference sequence). The CDR3 nucleotides read TGTTCCAGCAGCTTTACGGGGGGGTATGAGCAGTTCTTC. Translated, it gives CSSSFTGGYEQFF.

The genes are TRBV28 and TRBJ2-7; 7 positions match TRBD2. This CDR3 comprises 16 residues. Per germline, CDR1 MDHEN and CDR2 SYDVKM. V gave up 1 base and J gave up 0 bases; unmatched junction bases: 6. The DNA for the CDR3 is TGTGCCAGCAGTTTATATTCAGCGGGACTCTCCTACGAGCAGTACTTC. Its protein product is CASSLYSAGLSYEQYF.

The chain couples TRBV25-1 to TRBJ1-2; 8 nucleotides align to TRBD1. J gave up 7 bases and V 3 bases, and 7 bases lay outside the gene matches. The CDR3 consists of 14 residues. Germline V lookup: CDR1 MGHDK, CDR2 SYGVNS. CDR3 sequence reads: CASSEADRASGYTF. For the CDR3, the DNA is TGTGCCAGCAGTGAGGCGGACAGGGCGAGTGGCTACACCTTC.

This clone was seen once. This chain uses TRBV13 with TRBJ2-3, with 9 bases identical to TRBD2. The CDR3 sequence is 16 residues long. Per germline, CDR1 PRHDT and CDR2 FYEKMQ (reference sequence). With V trimmed by 1 base and J by 1 base, 3 bases remained unmatched. CDR3 coding DNA: TGTGCCAGCAGCTTAGTTAGCGGGGGCCGCACAGATACGCAGTATTTT. The encoded protein is CASSLVSGGRTDTQYF.

The chain uses TRBV7-8 and TRBJ2-7; perhaps TRBD2 as D (6 bases). This CDR3 contains 16 residues. The germline V and J ends were trimmed by 3 bases and 0 bases, with 15 bases remaining between them. Germline CDR1 and CDR2: SGHVS and FQNEAQ. In DNA, the CDR3 is TGTGCCAGCAGCTTCTCGGGGACTCCCGCCTCCTACGAGCAGTACTTC. Translation gives CASSFSGTPASYEQYF.

The chain combines TRBV19 with TRBJ2-3; 10 nucleotides align to TRBD1. The ends lost 4 bases at V and 6 bases at J; junction bases unmatched: 4. Germline lookup yields CDR1 LNHDA and CDR2 SQIVND (reference sequence). The CDR3 is made up of 14 amino acids. The CDR3 coding sequence is TGTGCCAGTAGTAGACAGGGGGCGACGGATACGCAGTATTTT. Translation gives CASSRQGATDTQYF.

The chain joins TRBV7-9 to TRBJ2-7, with D possibly matching TRBD1 (6 bases). The V gene lost 5 bases and the J gene lost 6 bases, with 17 bases spanning the gap. Germline CDR1 SEHNR, CDR2 FQNEAQ (reference sequence). There are 14 residues in the CDR3. This CDR3 is CASSPSGGSREQYF. The CDR3 DNA reads as TGTGCCAGCAGCCCTAGTGGGGGCTCGCGCGAGCAGTACTTC. Complete variable domain (other parts from reference TRBV7-9 and TRBJ2-7): DTGVSQNPRHKITKRGQNVTFRCDPISEHNRLYWYRQTLGQGPEFLTYFQNEAQLEKSRLLSDRFSAERPKGSFSTLEIQRTEQGDSAMYLCASSPSGGSREQYFGPGTRLTVT.

The chain has TRBV2 and TRBJ1-2, with a possible D match to TRBD1 (5 bases). Germline values: CDR1 SNHLY, CDR2 FYNNEI. This CDR3 is 13 amino acids long. V shed 6 bases and J shed 4 bases, with 12 bases lying between them. CDR3 nucleotides: TGTGCCAGCAGGCGACAGCAAGTCTATGGCTACACCTTC. Translation gives CASRRQQVYGYTF. Complete variable domain (other parts from reference TRBV2 and TRBJ1-2): EPEVTQTPSHQVTQMGQEVILRCVPISNHLYFYWYRQILGQKVEFLVSFYNNEISEKSEIFDDQFSVERPDGSNFTLKIRSTKLEDSAMYFCASRRQQVYGYTFGSGTRLTVV.